This TCR beta chain was obtained from a study of shared T cell receptors in the human thymus. Libraries were prepared by immunoSEQ multiplex PCR; TCRdb keeps only in-frame clonotypes and omits some of them. The sample shows hundreds of thousands of clones, more than 75% of them seen only once. CDR1 SGHAT and CDR2 FQNNGV come from the germline V gene. V lost 0 bases and J lost 0, with 9 bases in between. This CDR3 has 15 residues. This same sample was also part of a study on human thymus T cells. This second study notes: Resections from corrective heart surgery provided thymus tissue. Repertoires from thymus and blood appeared to show biased V and J gene usage. What related research reported was that thymic repertoires overlapped highly among unrelated individuals.

The source of this sequence is a boy in the first two years of life with a congenital heart defect. What was sequenced was thymocytes. The V gene is TRBV11-2, the J gene TRBJ2-7; D gene ambiguous. The CDR3 DNA reads as TGTGCCAGCAGCTTAGAGTTGCGCTACTCCTACGAGCAGTACTTC. Translated: CASSLELRYSYEQYF.